The 5 T cell receptor beta chains reported below all come from one sample, sequenced in a study of shared clonotypes between healthy human individuals. Only in-frame clones appear in the TCRdb table, and some are missing; sequencing was by immunoSEQ multiplex PCR. The sample includes more than 2 million clones, almost 96% of them seen just once. Sequenced sample: naive CD4+ T cells sorted from blood. Subset given: CD45RA+ positively selected. These receptor sequences come from a man younger than 35 in good health.

The V and J genes are TRBV10-3 and TRBJ2-3; the D gene is possibly TRBD2 (5 bases). The length of the CDR3 is 14 residues. Trimming removed 8 bases from V and 6 bases from J, with 18 bases in between. Germline assignment: CDR1 ENHRY and CDR2 SYGVKD. The CDR3 sequence is CAIRTTGISDTQYF. The CDR3 region has the DNA TGTGCCATCCGGACGACGGGGATTTCGGATACGCAGTATTTT.

The chain links TRBV29-1 to TRBJ1-2; D ambiguous. CDR1 and CDR2 (germline): SQVTM, ANQGSEA. The V and J ends lost 4 bases and 8 bases respectively, with 8 bases between them. The CDR3 is 10 residues long. DNA of the CDR3: TGCAGCGTTGGAGACCGGGGCTACACCTTC. Amino acids: CSVGDRGYTF.

The chain couples TRBV10-2 to TRBJ2-4, with D possibly TRBD2 on 6 matching bases. Germline lookup yields CDR1 WSHSY and CDR2 SAAADI. This CDR3 has 15 residues. Trimming cost V 0 bases and J 2 bases, with 8 bases left between them. CDR3 region: CASSESAGTKNIQYF. The CDR3 nucleotides read TGCGCCAGCAGTGAGTCGGCGGGAACCAAAAACATTCAGTACTTC.

The V and J genes are TRBV6-1 and TRBJ2-2; D could derive from TRBD1 or TRBD2 (5 bases each). The ends were cut back, 6 bases at V and 7 bases at J, with 15 bases in the middle. The CDR3 spans 14 residues. Germline V gives CDR1 MNHNS, CDR2 SASEGT. CDR3 in amino acids: CASRGTAESGELFF. The CDR3 DNA reads as TGTGCCAGCAGAGGGACGGCAGAGAGCGGGGAGCTGTTTTTT.

This chain links TRBV11-2 with TRBJ2-7; D remains unclear. Trimming removed 5 bases at V and 3 bases at J, with 17 bases between. CDR3 length: 15 residues. Germline-derived CDR1 and CDR2 are SGHAT and FQNNGV. The CDR3 sequence is CASSEASGKGYEQYF. In nucleotides, the CDR3 is TGTGCCAGCAGCGAGGCGTCGGGTAAGGGCTACGAGCAGTACTTC.